The rows below give T cell receptor beta chains drawn from one sample of a study of cytomegalovirus exposure and HLA in healthy donors. The method was immunoSEQ multiplex PCR; TCRdb's version includes in-frame clones alone and lacks a portion of them. The sample has 170,000 or so clones, 65% to 85% seen once; the top ten hold approximately 3%. Sequencing used PBMCs. Every receptor here comes from a young woman in good health and CMV-seropositive. CDR3s include the opening cysteine and the closing phenylalanine or tryptophan. The order of the fields is J gene, CDR3 length, V gene, clone size, D gene, CDR3 protein, CDR3 DNA. D genes are given only for firm matches. Clone size is shown for a subset of rows, as once, few, many or a class of expanded clone.

J: TRBJ2-2
length: 14
V: TRBV5-5
size: many
D: NA
CDR3: CASSLSVPTGELFF
DNA: TGTGCCAGCAGCTTGTCTGTCCCGACCGGGGAGCTGTTTTTT

J: TRBJ2-7
length: 13
V: TRBV29-1
size: NA
D: NA
CDR3: CSVDHRGQGGQYF
DNA: TGCAGCGTTGACCACCGGGGCCAGGGGGGGCAGTACTTC

J: TRBJ2-2
length: 13
V: TRBV5-4
size: NA
D: NA
CDR3: CASSLEPHGVVFF
DNA: TGTGCCAGCAGCTTGGAGCCCCACGGGGTGGTGTTTTTT

J: TRBJ2-1
length: 15
V: TRBV2
size: NA
D: TRBD2
CDR3: CASSETASGGNEQFF
DNA: TGTGCCAGCAGTGAAACGGCTAGCGGGGGCAATGAGCAGTTCTTC

J: TRBJ2-7
length: 16
V: TRBV10-2
size: few
D: TRBD1
CDR3: CASSDPGQDASYEQYF
DNA: TGCGCCAGCAGTGACCCCGGACAGGACGCCTCCTACGAGCAGTACTTC

J: TRBJ2-5
length: 14
V: TRBV4-1
size: NA
D: TRBD1
CDR3: CASSPGQQQETQYF
DNA: TGCGCCAGCAGCCCGGGACAGCAACAAGAGACCCAGTACTTC

J: TRBJ1-1
length: 14
V: TRBV5-1
size: NA
D: NA
CDR3: CASSPLGQYTEAFF
DNA: TGCGCCAGCAGCCCTCTCGGACAGTACACTGAAGCTTTCTTT

J: TRBJ2-1
length: 13
V: TRBV19
size: NA
D: NA
CDR3: CATSPDSYNEQFF
DNA: TGTGCCACCTCACCGGACAGTTACAATGAGCAGTTCTTC

J: TRBJ2-5
length: 14
V: TRBV7-2
size: few
D: NA
CDR3: CASSSYSAGETQYF
DNA: TGTGCCAGCAGCTCATATTCGGCAGGGGAGACCCAGTACTTC

J: TRBJ2-7
length: 16
V: TRBV4-2
size: NA
D: NA
CDR3: CASSQDIRAGRHEQYF
DNA: TGTGCCAGCAGCCAAGATATCCGCGCGGGCCGTCACGAGCAGTACTTC

J: TRBJ2-3
length: 13
V: TRBV6-6
size: NA
D: NA
CDR3: CASRAPGTDTQYF
DNA: TGTGCCAGCAGAGCCCCAGGGACAGATACGCAGTATTTT

J: TRBJ1-1
length: 14
V: TRBV4-1
size: NA
D: NA
CDR3: CASSQPTENTEAFF
DNA: TGCGCCAGCAGCCAACCGACAGAGAACACTGAAGCTTTCTTT

J: TRBJ1-3
length: 13
V: TRBV29-1
size: many
D: TRBD1
CDR3: CSVVLDRGNTIYF
DNA: TGCAGCGTTGTTCTGGACAGGGGGAACACCATATATTTT

J: TRBJ1-6
length: 15
V: TRBV7-2
size: NA
D: NA
CDR3: CASSSAVVVGSPLHF
DNA: TGTGCCAGCAGCTCGGCGGTAGTCGTGGGTTCACCCCTCCACTTT

J: TRBJ1-1
length: 15
V: TRBV29-1
size: NA
D: TRBD1
CDR3: CSVKRQGMMNTEAFF
DNA: TGCAGCGTTAAGAGACAGGGTATGATGAACACTGAAGCTTTCTTT

J: TRBJ2-1
length: 17
V: TRBV27
size: NA
D: NA
CDR3: CASSLQGFMVGAGAQFF
DNA: TGTGCCAGCAGTTTACAGGGCTTTATGGTGGGGGCGGGGGCGCAGTTCTTC

J: TRBJ1-2
length: 13
V: TRBV27
size: NA
D: TRBD1
CDR3: CASRPGQGAGYTF
DNA: TGTGCCAGCAGGCCGGGACAGGGGGCTGGCTACACCTTC

J: TRBJ1-3
length: 17
V: TRBV11-2
size: NA
D: NA
CDR3: CASSPLAIDFSGNTIYF
DNA: TGTGCCAGCAGCCCCCTCGCGATCGACTTCTCTGGAAACACCATATATTTT

J: TRBJ1-1
length: 15
V: TRBV4-1
size: NA
D: TRBD1
CDR3: CASRGQGESGTEAFF
DNA: TGCGCCAGCAGAGGACAGGGCGAATCCGGCACTGAAGCTTTCTTT

J: TRBJ1-2
length: 15
V: TRBV19
size: NA
D: TRBD1
CDR3: CASNPQGAGGYGYTF
DNA: TGTGCCAGTAACCCACAGGGAGCAGGGGGCTATGGCTACACCTTC

J: TRBJ1-6
length: 14
V: TRBV5-6
size: NA
D: NA
CDR3: CASSLVSYNSPLHF
DNA: TGTGCCAGCAGCTTGGTCAGCTATAATTCACCCCTCCACTTT

J: TRBJ1-2
length: 14
V: TRBV18
size: NA
D: NA
CDR3: CASSYSRANYGYTF
DNA: TGTGCCAGCTCATACAGCCGAGCTAACTATGGCTACACCTTC

J: TRBJ2-3
length: 15
V: TRBV10-3
size: NA
D: NA
CDR3: CAIRGRDSVTDTQYF
DNA: TGTGCCATCAGGGGCCGGGACTCCGTCACAGATACGCAGTATTTT

J: TRBJ2-1
length: 14
V: TRBV5-1
size: NA
D: TRBD2
CDR3: CASRTSGVNNEQFF
DNA: TGCGCCAGCAGAACTAGCGGAGTTAACAATGAGCAGTTCTTC

J: TRBJ2-7
length: 18
V: TRBV6-1
size: NA
D: NA
CDR3: CASSENRLVGLETYEQYF
DNA: TGTGCCAGCAGTGAAAATCGGTTGGTAGGCCTAGAAACCTACGAGCAGTACTTC

J: TRBJ2-7
length: 17
V: TRBV4-3
size: NA
D: TRBD1
CDR3: CASSQERSGDRGYEQYF
DNA: TGCGCCAGCAGCCAAGAAAGGTCAGGGGACAGGGGCTACGAGCAGTACTTC

J: TRBJ2-2
length: 15
V: TRBV25-1
size: NA
D: TRBD1
CDR3: CASSRSTGRTGELFF
DNA: TGTGCCAGCAGTCGCTCGACAGGGCGAACCGGGGAGCTGTTTTTT

J: TRBJ2-1
length: 12
V: TRBV7-6
size: NA
D: NA
CDR3: CASSAGYNEQFF
DNA: TGTGCCAGCAGCGCAGGTTACAATGAGCAGTTCTTC

J: TRBJ2-5
length: 14
V: TRBV6-5
size: NA
D: NA
CDR3: CASSYSVPGETQYF
DNA: TGTGCCAGCAGTTACTCGGTCCCCGGAGAGACCCAGTACTTC

J: TRBJ1-3
length: 18
V: TRBV7-2
size: once
D: TRBD1
CDR3: CASTGLATGATSGNTIYF
DNA: TGTGCCAGCACGGGGTTGGCGACAGGGGCAACTTCTGGAAACACCATATATTTT

J: TRBJ1-1
length: 12
V: TRBV2
size: once
D: TRBD1
CDR3: CASSPGGTEAFF
DNA: TGTGCCAGCAGTCCAGGGGGCACTGAAGCTTTCTTT

J: TRBJ1-5
length: 15
V: TRBV6-5
size: NA
D: TRBD1
CDR3: CASSYKSGGGQPQHF
DNA: TGTGCCAGCAGTTACAAATCAGGGGGCGGTCAGCCCCAGCATTTT

J: TRBJ2-5
length: 16
V: TRBV6-5
size: NA
D: TRBD2
CDR3: CASSYLSGGARETQYF
DNA: TGTGCCAGCAGTTACCTGAGCGGGGGGGCCCGGGAGACCCAGTACTTC

J: TRBJ1-1
length: 15
V: TRBV27
size: once
D: NA
CDR3: CASSPYSDGRTEAFF
DNA: TGTGCCAGCAGTCCCTACTCCGATGGGAGGACTGAAGCTTTCTTT

J: TRBJ2-7
length: 15
V: TRBV21-1
size: once
D: NA
CDR3: CASSTILAGGFEQYF
DNA: TGTGCCAGCAGCACCATACTAGCGGGGGGTTTCGAGCAGTACTTC

J: TRBJ2-1
length: 14
V: TRBV11-2
size: NA
D: NA
CDR3: CASSLDSAYNEQFF
DNA: TGTGCCAGCAGCTTAGATTCAGCCTACAATGAGCAGTTCTTC

J: TRBJ2-2
length: 15
V: TRBV7-3
size: NA
D: NA
CDR3: CASSKLGTRTGELFF
DNA: TGTGCCAGCAGCAAGCTTGGGACAAGGACCGGGGAGCTGTTTTTT

J: TRBJ2-5
length: 15
V: TRBV19
size: NA
D: TRBD1
CDR3: CASSPLGQGGATQYF
DNA: TGTGCCAGTAGCCCTCTGGGACAGGGGGGAGCGACCCAGTACTTC

J: TRBJ2-3
length: 19
V: TRBV7-9
size: NA
D: TRBD2
CDR3: CASSSRDGTSGGIPDTQYF
DNA: TGTGCCAGCAGCTCTAGGGATGGGACTAGCGGGGGAATCCCAGATACGCAGTATTTT

J: TRBJ1-2
length: 17
V: TRBV4-1
size: NA
D: NA
CDR3: CASSQDLRDTAFDGYTF
DNA: TGCGCCAGCAGCCAAGACCTTCGGGACACTGCTTTCGATGGCTACACCTTC

J: TRBJ1-6
length: 16
V: TRBV25-1
size: few
D: TRBD1
CDR3: CASSQAGGSYNSPLHF
DNA: TGTGCCAGCAGTCAGGCAGGGGGCTCCTATAATTCACCCCTCCACTTT